Listed below are T cell receptor beta chains from one sample, sequenced in a study of blood T cell repertoires in COVID-19. The repertoire was sequenced with immunoSEQ multiplex PCR; TCRdb's copy has only in-frame clones and lacks some. The table includes 150,000 to 200,000 clones, about 74% detected once. Sequenced: peripheral blood. The receptors shown here come from a man in his sixties with acute or convalescent COVID-19. CDR3s include the opening cysteine and the closing phenylalanine or tryptophan. A D gene is named only where the DNA matches it firmly. Clone size is shown for a subset of rows, as once, few, many or a class of expanded clone.

j_call: TRBJ2-3; v_call: TRBV29-1; cdr3_length: 13; clone_size: .; d_call: TRBD1; cdr3_aa: CSVTRQGSDTQYF; cdr3_nt: TGCAGCGTCACCAGACAGGGATCAGATACGCAGTATTTT
j_call: TRBJ1-5; v_call: TRBV27; cdr3_length: 15; clone_size: .; d_call: TRBD1; cdr3_aa: CASRNRAGGIQPQHF; cdr3_nt: TGTGCCAGTAGAAACCGGGCAGGGGGCATCCAGCCCCAGCATTTT
j_call: TRBJ1-4; v_call: TRBV12-3/TRBV12-4; cdr3_length: 13; clone_size: .; d_call: .; cdr3_aa: CASGPGVEEKLFF; cdr3_nt: TGTGCCAGCGGACCAGGGGTCGAGGAAAAACTGTTTTTT
j_call: TRBJ1-5; v_call: TRBV12-2; cdr3_length: 17; clone_size: .; d_call: .; cdr3_aa: CASRLATGTGHNQPQHF; cdr3_nt: TGTGCAAGTCGCTTAGCGACCGGGACAGGGCACAATCAGCCCCAGCATTTT
j_call: TRBJ2-7; v_call: TRBV6-5; cdr3_length: 15; clone_size: .; d_call: .; cdr3_aa: CASSRNRGTLYEQYF; cdr3_nt: TGTGCCAGCAGTCGGAATCGGGGGACGTTATACGAGCAGTACTTC
j_call: TRBJ2-6; v_call: TRBV4-3; cdr3_length: 19; clone_size: .; d_call: .; cdr3_aa: CASSQDRRDSGSGANVLTF; cdr3_nt: TGCGCCAGCAGCCAAGATCGTCGGGACTCCGGCTCTGGGGCCAACGTCCTGACTTTC
j_call: TRBJ1-2; v_call: TRBV18; cdr3_length: 15; clone_size: .; d_call: .; cdr3_aa: CASSPDGQPRYGYTF; cdr3_nt: TGTGCCAGCTCACCCGATGGACAGCCCAGGTATGGCTACACCTTC
j_call: TRBJ2-2; v_call: TRBV7-6; cdr3_length: 13; clone_size: .; d_call: .; cdr3_aa: CASSIQGVGELFF; cdr3_nt: TGTGCCAGCAGCATTCAGGGTGTCGGGGAGCTGTTTTTT
j_call: TRBJ2-7; v_call: TRBV24-1; cdr3_length: 16; clone_size: .; d_call: TRBD1; cdr3_aa: CATSENPGQGSGEQYF; cdr3_nt: TGTGCCACCAGTGAAAATCCGGGACAGGGGTCGGGCGAGCAGTACTTC
j_call: TRBJ1-1; v_call: TRBV5-1; cdr3_length: 14; clone_size: .; d_call: .; cdr3_aa: CASSPRTADTEAFF; cdr3_nt: TGCGCCAGCAGCCCACGAACAGCCGACACTGAAGCTTTCTTT
j_call: TRBJ1-4; v_call: TRBV7-2; cdr3_length: 15; clone_size: .; d_call: .; cdr3_aa: CASSLVGGGGEKLFF; cdr3_nt: TGTGCCAGCAGCTTAGTCGGGGGCGGGGGCGAAAAACTGTTTTTT
j_call: TRBJ1-3; v_call: TRBV5-6; cdr3_length: 15; clone_size: .; d_call: .; cdr3_aa: CASSLGGARGNTIYF; cdr3_nt: TGTGCCAGCAGCTTAGGGGGGGCGAGGGGAAACACCATATATTTT
j_call: TRBJ1-4; v_call: TRBV9; cdr3_length: 18; clone_size: .; d_call: TRBD1; cdr3_aa: CASSPGTGEYGTNEKLFF; cdr3_nt: TGTGCCAGCAGCCCCGGGACAGGGGAATACGGAACTAATGAAAAACTGTTTTTT
j_call: TRBJ2-1; v_call: TRBV5-4; cdr3_length: 20; clone_size: .; d_call: TRBD1; cdr3_aa: CASSLGRTGGAGGLFDEQFF; cdr3_nt: TGTGCCAGCAGCTTGGGTAGGACAGGGGGCGCTGGGGGTTTGTTCGATGAGCAGTTCTTC
j_call: TRBJ1-1; v_call: TRBV20-1; cdr3_length: 13; clone_size: .; d_call: .; cdr3_aa: CSASTVLNTEAFF; cdr3_nt: TGCAGTGCTAGTACGGTTTTGAACACTGAAGCTTTCTTT
j_call: TRBJ2-2; v_call: TRBV5-8; cdr3_length: 15; clone_size: .; d_call: .; cdr3_aa: CASNPGKKRTGELFF; cdr3_nt: TGTGCCAGCAACCCGGGAAAAAAAAGGACCGGGGAGCTGTTTTTT
j_call: TRBJ1-4; v_call: TRBV12-5; cdr3_length: 15; clone_size: .; d_call: TRBD1; cdr3_aa: CASGQGVGTNEKLFF; cdr3_nt: TGTGCTAGTGGTCAGGGGGTCGGGACTAATGAAAAACTGTTTTTT
j_call: TRBJ2-5; v_call: TRBV5-1; cdr3_length: 15; clone_size: .; d_call: TRBD1; cdr3_aa: CASSFYRDSQETQYF; cdr3_nt: TGCGCCAGCAGCTTTTATCGGGACAGCCAAGAGACCCAGTACTTC
j_call: TRBJ2-7; v_call: TRBV6-2/TRBV6-3; cdr3_length: 16; clone_size: .; d_call: TRBD2; cdr3_aa: CASSYSSTSGVLEQYF; cdr3_nt: TGTGCCAGCAGTTACTCCTCGACTAGCGGGGTTCTCGAGCAGTACTTC
j_call: TRBJ2-1; v_call: TRBV12-5; cdr3_length: 15; clone_size: .; d_call: TRBD2; cdr3_aa: CASGAGTSGYNEQFF; cdr3_nt: TGTGCTAGTGGCGCGGGGACTAGCGGCTACAATGAGCAGTTCTTC
j_call: TRBJ2-2; v_call: TRBV24-1; cdr3_length: 16; clone_size: .; d_call: .; cdr3_aa: CATSDKGSDYTGELFF; cdr3_nt: TGTGCCACCAGTGATAAAGGCAGCGATTACACCGGGGAGCTGTTTTTT
j_call: TRBJ1-5; v_call: TRBV19; cdr3_length: 16; clone_size: .; d_call: TRBD1; cdr3_aa: CASSIEGAFTNQPQHF; cdr3_nt: TGTGCCAGTAGTATTGAGGGGGCGTTTACGAATCAGCCCCAGCATTTT
j_call: TRBJ2-5; v_call: TRBV2; cdr3_length: 15; clone_size: .; d_call: TRBD1; cdr3_aa: CASSSVTGGMETQYF; cdr3_nt: TGTGCCAGCAGTTCAGTGACAGGGGGGATGGAGACCCAGTACTTC
j_call: TRBJ2-3; v_call: TRBV7-3; cdr3_length: 15; clone_size: .; d_call: .; cdr3_aa: CASSLGSMQADTQYF; cdr3_nt: TGTGCCAGCAGCTTAGGCTCGATGCAGGCAGATACGCAGTATTTT
j_call: TRBJ1-5; v_call: TRBV3-1/TRBV3-2; cdr3_length: 15; clone_size: .; d_call: .; cdr3_aa: CASSPAGGRNQPQHF; cdr3_nt: TGTGCCAGCAGCCCGGCGGGCGGACGCAATCAGCCCCAGCATTTT
j_call: TRBJ1-2; v_call: TRBV5-1; cdr3_length: 12; clone_size: .; d_call: TRBD1; cdr3_aa: CASSLTGEGYTF; cdr3_nt: TGCGCCAGCAGCTTGACAGGGGAGGGCTACACCTTC
j_call: TRBJ1-2; v_call: TRBV11-2; cdr3_length: 15; clone_size: .; d_call: .; cdr3_aa: CASSLEWQGWNGYTF; cdr3_nt: TGTGCCAGCAGCTTAGAATGGCAGGGGTGGAATGGCTACACCTTC
j_call: TRBJ2-5; v_call: TRBV29-1; cdr3_length: 16; clone_size: .; d_call: TRBD2; cdr3_aa: CSTFPGLAGLRETQYF; cdr3_nt: TGCAGCACCTTTCCGGGACTAGCGGGGCTTAGAGAGACCCAGTACTTC
j_call: TRBJ2-5; v_call: TRBV18; cdr3_length: 13; clone_size: .; d_call: .; cdr3_aa: CASSLPVEETQYF; cdr3_nt: TGTGCCAGCTCCCTGCCGGTTGAAGAGACCCAGTACTTC
j_call: TRBJ1-6; v_call: TRBV9; cdr3_length: 15; clone_size: .; d_call: TRBD1; cdr3_aa: CASSSSGGANSPLHF; cdr3_nt: TGTGCCAGCAGCTCCTCAGGGGGCGCGAATTCACCCCTCCACTTT
j_call: TRBJ2-2; v_call: TRBV3-1/TRBV3-2; cdr3_length: 17; clone_size: .; d_call: TRBD1; cdr3_aa: CASSRGSDRVLDGELFF; cdr3_nt: TGTGCCAGCAGCCGAGGTTCGGACAGGGTTCTCGACGGGGAGCTGTTTTTT
j_call: TRBJ1-1; v_call: TRBV5-1; cdr3_length: 17; clone_size: .; d_call: TRBD1; cdr3_aa: CASSSGQVGTVNTEAFF; cdr3_nt: TGCGCCAGCAGCAGTGGACAGGTTGGGACCGTGAACACTGAAGCTTTCTTT
j_call: TRBJ1-6; v_call: TRBV25-1; cdr3_length: 17; clone_size: .; d_call: .; cdr3_aa: CASSELGATSYNSPLHF; cdr3_nt: TGTGCCAGCAGTGAATTGGGGGCTACATCCTATAATTCACCCCTCCACTTT
j_call: TRBJ2-1; v_call: TRBV6-2/TRBV6-3; cdr3_length: 15; clone_size: .; d_call: TRBD1; cdr3_aa: CASSSSGTGYNEQFF; cdr3_nt: TGTGCCAGCAGTTCCTCCGGGACAGGATACAATGAGCAGTTCTTC
j_call: TRBJ1-6; v_call: TRBV27; cdr3_length: 16; clone_size: .; d_call: TRBD1; cdr3_aa: CASSLLRDRDRSPLHF; cdr3_nt: TGTGCCAGCAGTCTCCTCCGGGACAGAGATCGTTCACCCCTCCACTTT
j_call: TRBJ2-7; v_call: TRBV19; cdr3_length: 14; clone_size: .; d_call: TRBD1; cdr3_aa: CASRSLGQGDEQYF; cdr3_nt: TGTGCCAGTAGGTCTTTAGGACAGGGCGACGAGCAGTACTTC
j_call: TRBJ2-5; v_call: TRBV27; cdr3_length: 13; clone_size: .; d_call: TRBD1; cdr3_aa: CASSPTGGETQYF; cdr3_nt: TGTGCCAGCAGCCCGACAGGGGGAGAGACCCAGTACTTC
j_call: TRBJ2-1; v_call: TRBV27; cdr3_length: 17; clone_size: .; d_call: TRBD2; cdr3_aa: CASSLGLAGGNINEQFF; cdr3_nt: TGTGCCAGCAGTTTGGGACTAGCGGGGGGGAACATCAATGAGCAGTTCTTC
j_call: TRBJ2-5; v_call: TRBV29-1; cdr3_length: 12; clone_size: few; d_call: .; cdr3_aa: CSVNRDGETQYF; cdr3_nt: TGCAGCGTTAACAGGGACGGAGAGACCCAGTACTTC
j_call: TRBJ2-2; v_call: TRBV18; cdr3_length: 12; clone_size: .; d_call: .; cdr3_aa: CASSPRDGELFF; cdr3_nt: TGTGCCAGCTCACCGAGGGACGGGGAGCTGTTTTTT
j_call: TRBJ1-3; v_call: TRBV6-5; cdr3_length: 12; clone_size: .; d_call: .; cdr3_aa: CASSYGEGAIYF; cdr3_nt: TGTGCCAGCAGTTACGGAGAGGGGGCCATATATTTT
j_call: TRBJ1-6; v_call: TRBV7-8; cdr3_length: 16; clone_size: .; d_call: .; cdr3_aa: CASSWGEGSYNSPLHF; cdr3_nt: TGTGCCAGCAGCTGGGGGGAGGGCTCCTATAATTCACCCCTCCACTTT
j_call: TRBJ2-1; v_call: TRBV30; cdr3_length: 17; clone_size: once; d_call: TRBD2; cdr3_aa: CAWSGVSGGFSYNEQFF; cdr3_nt: TGTGCCTGGAGTGGGGTTAGCGGGGGGTTCTCCTACAATGAGCAGTTCTTC
j_call: TRBJ1-1; v_call: TRBV5-1; cdr3_length: 16; clone_size: once; d_call: TRBD1; cdr3_aa: CASSDGQGAGSTEAFF; cdr3_nt: TGCGCCAGCAGCGACGGACAGGGGGCGGGAAGCACTGAAGCTTTCTTT
j_call: TRBJ1-5; v_call: TRBV29-1; cdr3_length: 16; clone_size: .; d_call: TRBD1; cdr3_aa: CSVDSPGGDSNQPQHF; cdr3_nt: TGCAGCGTTGATTCCCCAGGGGGCGATAGCAATCAGCCCCAGCATTTT
j_call: TRBJ2-5; v_call: TRBV30; cdr3_length: 14; clone_size: .; d_call: TRBD2; cdr3_aa: CAWSGGLVAETQYF; cdr3_nt: TGTGCCTGGAGTGGAGGACTAGTAGCAGAGACCCAGTACTTC
j_call: TRBJ2-1; v_call: TRBV18; cdr3_length: 17; clone_size: .; d_call: TRBD2; cdr3_aa: CASSPTSGGRAYNEQFF; cdr3_nt: TGTGCCAGCTCACCAACTAGCGGGGGAAGGGCCTACAATGAGCAGTTCTTC
j_call: TRBJ2-4; v_call: TRBV7-2; cdr3_length: 17; clone_size: .; d_call: TRBD2; cdr3_aa: CASSLVGGTNSKNIQYF; cdr3_nt: TGTGCCAGCAGCTTAGTGGGGGGGACCAACTCCAAAAACATTCAGTACTTC
j_call: TRBJ2-5; v_call: TRBV5-4; cdr3_length: 14; clone_size: .; d_call: .; cdr3_aa: CASSLEGGQETQYF; cdr3_nt: TGTGCCAGCAGCTTGGAAGGGGGCCAAGAGACCCAGTACTTC
j_call: TRBJ1-2; v_call: TRBV19; cdr3_length: 13; clone_size: few; d_call: .; cdr3_aa: CASSPGLTYGYTF; cdr3_nt: TGTGCCAGTAGTCCGGGACTGACTTATGGCTACACCTTC
j_call: TRBJ1-3; v_call: TRBV9; cdr3_length: 15; clone_size: .; d_call: .; cdr3_aa: CASSEGGRVGNTIYF; cdr3_nt: TGTGCCAGCAGCGAGGGGGGGCGCGTTGGAAACACCATATATTTT
j_call: TRBJ1-6; v_call: TRBV5-1; cdr3_length: 15; clone_size: .; d_call: TRBD1; cdr3_aa: CASSLEDRGISPLHF; cdr3_nt: TGCGCCAGCAGCTTGGAGGACAGGGGTATTTCACCCCTCCACTTT
j_call: TRBJ2-4; v_call: TRBV4-1; cdr3_length: 15; clone_size: .; d_call: TRBD2; cdr3_aa: CASSQDRLAPDIQYF; cdr3_nt: TGCGCCAGCAGCCAAGATAGACTAGCGCCGGACATTCAGTACTTC
j_call: TRBJ1-3; v_call: TRBV4-1; cdr3_length: 15; clone_size: .; d_call: .; cdr3_aa: CASSPNDRTGNTIYF; cdr3_nt: TGCGCCAGCAGCCCCAATGACAGGACTGGAAACACCATATATTTT
j_call: TRBJ2-7; v_call: TRBV19; cdr3_length: 14; clone_size: .; d_call: .; cdr3_aa: CATGEPTLGDEQYF; cdr3_nt: TGTGCCACGGGGGAGCCAACTCTCGGGGACGAGCAGTACTTC
j_call: TRBJ2-1; v_call: TRBV13; cdr3_length: 16; clone_size: few; d_call: TRBD2; cdr3_aa: CASSLLLAGVYNEQFF; cdr3_nt: TGTGCCAGCAGCTTATTGCTAGCGGGGGTATACAATGAGCAGTTCTTC